This T cell receptor (beta chain) was identified during a study of CD8 T cells in ankylosing spondylitis. TCRdb called the 5' RACE reads again in MiXCR, with one record for every CDR3 protein. The table shows about 450,000 distinct CDR3 sequences, with roughly 26% occurring only once. The germline V gene encodes CDR1 DFQATT and CDR2 SNEGSKA (reference sequence). The CDR3 is 14 amino acids. The V end was cut by 1 base, the J end by 6 bases, with 15 bases between. General study points: Apparently characteristic of ankylosing spondylitis blood was a TCR beta motif (under ten highly homologous variants). CD8+ disease-linked clones were present at relatively low frequencies in blood.

This clonotype occurred many times. Its cognate antigen is unknown. The sequencing sample was made of blood, either unsorted or a sorted T cell fraction (not recorded which). This clonotype was obtained from a male donor with ankylosing spondylitis. V and J are TRBV20-1 and TRBJ1-1; a weak D match, TRBD1 (6 bases). The CDR3 here is CSARVGALRAEAFF. The CDR3 DNA follows: TGCAGTGCTAGAGTGGGGGCGCTCAGGGCTGAAGCTTTCTTT.